Described below is a single TCR beta chain sequence and its context. Seattle's enrolled individuals joined amid active infection and were then monitored longitudinally. This record belongs to a study of blood T cell repertoires in COVID-19. Study-wide background: COVID-19 samples collected from the United States, Italy and Spain covered acute and convalescent phases.

Per the authors' pipeline: For nucleated cells, counts were estimated from reference gene primer amplification. TCRdb keeps only in-frame clones here, not all; method: immunoSEQ multiplex PCR. The V and J calls and clone size come from that table; D and trimming were worked out from the DNA. The sample lists approximately 140,000 clones, around 89% seen once, with under 3% in the top ten. The CDR3 sequence is 16 residues long. V lost 0 bases, J lost 4 bases, and 5 bases stayed unmatched. CDR1 and CDR2 from the germline V gene are SGHKS and YYEKEE (reference sequence). The source material was peripheral blood. This TCR came from a human donor with COVID-19, enrolled during active disease. The donor label of this sample is uncertain. The chain joins TRBV5-5 to TRBJ2-1; TRBD2 aligns across 9 bases. DNA for the CDR3: TGTGCCAGCAGCTTGGCTGGCGGGGGGGAGTACAATGAGCAGTTCTTC. Translated: CASSLAGGGEYNEQFF.